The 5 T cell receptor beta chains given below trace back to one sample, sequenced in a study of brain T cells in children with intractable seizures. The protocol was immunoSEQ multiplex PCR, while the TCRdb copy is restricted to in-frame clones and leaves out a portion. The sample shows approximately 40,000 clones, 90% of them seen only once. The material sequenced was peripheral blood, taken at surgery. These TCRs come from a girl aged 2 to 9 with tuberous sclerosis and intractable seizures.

CDR3 region: CASSLDSGVFDNEQFF. DNA of the CDR3: TGTGCCAGCAGCTTAGATAGCGGGGTATTCGACAATGAGCAGTTCTTC. The chain combines TRBV9 with TRBJ2-1; TRBD2 matches 8 bases. The CDR3 sequence is 16 residues long. The V and J ends lost 4 bases and 5 bases, in that order; junction bases with no gene match: 11. The germline V gene encodes CDR1 SGDLS and CDR2 YYNGEE. Together with reference TRBV9 and TRBJ2-1, the CDR3 gives the full variable domain: DSGVTQTPKHLITATGQRVTLRCSPRSGDLSVYWYQQSLDQGLQFLIQYYNGEERAKGNILERFSAQQFPDLHSELNLSSLELGDSALYFCASSLDSGVFDNEQFFGPGTRLTVL.

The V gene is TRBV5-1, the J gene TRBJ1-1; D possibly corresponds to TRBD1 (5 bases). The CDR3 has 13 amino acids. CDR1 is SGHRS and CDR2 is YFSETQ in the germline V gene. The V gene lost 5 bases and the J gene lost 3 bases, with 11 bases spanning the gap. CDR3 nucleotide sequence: TGCGCCAGCAGAACAGGACTGGACACTGAAGCTTTCTTT. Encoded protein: CASRTGLDTEAFF.

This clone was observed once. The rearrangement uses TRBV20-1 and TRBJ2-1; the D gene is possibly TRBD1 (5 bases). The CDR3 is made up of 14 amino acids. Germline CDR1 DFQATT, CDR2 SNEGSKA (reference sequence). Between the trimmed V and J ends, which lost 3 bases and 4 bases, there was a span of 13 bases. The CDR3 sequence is CSASRGLLYNEQFF. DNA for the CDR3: TGCAGTGCTAGTAGGGGCTTGTTATACAATGAGCAGTTCTTC.

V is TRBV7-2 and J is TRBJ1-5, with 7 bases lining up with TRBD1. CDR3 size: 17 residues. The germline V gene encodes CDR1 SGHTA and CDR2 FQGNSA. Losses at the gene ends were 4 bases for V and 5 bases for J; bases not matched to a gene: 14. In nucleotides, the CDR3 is TGTGCCAGCAGCTACTTGACAGGGAATATAGGAGATCAGCCCCAGCATTTT. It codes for CASSYLTGNIGDQPQHF.

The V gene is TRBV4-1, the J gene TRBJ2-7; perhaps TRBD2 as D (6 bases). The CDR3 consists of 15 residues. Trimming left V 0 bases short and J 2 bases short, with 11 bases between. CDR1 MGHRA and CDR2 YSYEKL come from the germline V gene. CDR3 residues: CASSQDPGVPYEQYF. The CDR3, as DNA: TGCGCCAGCAGCCAAGATCCGGGGGTCCCCTACGAGCAGTACTTC.